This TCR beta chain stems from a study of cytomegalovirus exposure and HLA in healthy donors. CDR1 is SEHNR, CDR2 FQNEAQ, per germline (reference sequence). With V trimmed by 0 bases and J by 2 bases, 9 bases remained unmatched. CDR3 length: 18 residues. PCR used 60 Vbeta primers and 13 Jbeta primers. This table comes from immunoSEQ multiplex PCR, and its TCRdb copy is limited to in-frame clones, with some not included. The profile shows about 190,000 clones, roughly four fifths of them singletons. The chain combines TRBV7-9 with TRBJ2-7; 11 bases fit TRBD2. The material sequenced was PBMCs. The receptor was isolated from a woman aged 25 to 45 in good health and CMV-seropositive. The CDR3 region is CASSLATSGIIAPYEQYF. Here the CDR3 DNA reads TGTGCCAGCAGCTTAGCGACTAGCGGGATTATTGCCCCCTACGAGCAGTACTTC.